Presented here are 27 T cell receptor beta chains from one specimen sequenced in a study of CD8 T cells in ankylosing spondylitis. Each CDR3 protein is one row after TCRdb ran MiXCR on the 5' RACE reads. The data hold approximately 140,000 distinct CDR3 sequences, with about a tenth observed a single time. Material: blood, either unsorted or a sorted T cell fraction (not recorded which). These receptors were taken from a male donor with ankylosing spondylitis or in good health (not recorded which).

CDR3 nucleotides: TGTGCCAGCAGTTACGGCCCAGGGGGAATCACTGAAGCTTTCTTT. It specifies CASSYGPGGITEAFF. This chain connects TRBV6-5 to TRBJ1-1; TRBD1 matches at 7 bases. This CDR3 spans 15 amino acids. Germline assignment: CDR1 MNHEY and CDR2 SVGAGI. The V gene end was trimmed by 2 bases and the J gene end by 4 bases; junction bases not matched to a gene: 7.

This clonotype occurred a few times. V gene TRBV20-1 combines with J gene TRBJ2-7; maybe TRBD2 (5 bases). The CDR3 loop spans 15 amino acids. V dropped 4 bases and J dropped 0 bases, with 16 bases sitting between them. CDR1 is DFQATT and CDR2 is SNEGSKA in the germline V gene (reference sequence). The CDR3 nucleotides are TGCAGTGCTAAAGTAGGACTTTTTAGCTCCTACGAGCAGTACTTC. It specifies CSAKVGLFSSYEQYF.

DNA of the CDR3: TGCAGTGCCAGGACTAGCCGAAATGAGCAGTTCTTC. Protein: CSARTSRNEQFF. The gene calls are TRBV20-1 and TRBJ2-1; 8 bases are shared with TRBD2. V trimming: 6 bases; J trimming: 7 bases; junction bases outside the gene matches: 5. Germline V gives CDR1 DFQATT, CDR2 SNEGSKA (reference sequence). The CDR3 has 12 amino acids.

Ten or more counts support this clonotype. This chain joins TRBV14 and TRBJ2-7, with no clear D. The V gene lost 0 bases and the J gene lost 9 bases, with 15 bases spanning the gap. Germline CDR1 reads SGHDN; CDR2 reads FVKESK. This CDR3 comprises 14 residues. The CDR3 here is CASSQEGRRVWQYF. DNA of the CDR3: TGTGCCAGCAGCCAAGAAGGTCGCCGGGTATGGCAGTACTTC.

V is TRBV30 and J is TRBJ2-1, with D unresolved. Trimming left V 5 bases short and J 4 bases short, with 6 bases between. From germline, CDR1 is GTSNPN and CDR2 SVGIG (reference sequence). This CDR3 spans 11 amino acids. CDR3 loop: CAWRNYNEQFF. The CDR3 bases are TGTGCCTGGCGGAATTACAATGAGCAGTTCTTC. The full variable domain, in which reference TRBV30 and TRBJ2-1 provide the parts outside the CDR3, is SQTIHQWPATLVQPVGSPLSLECTVEGTSNPNLYWYRQAAGRGLQLLFYSVGIGQISSEVPQNLSASRPQDRQFILSSKKLLLSDSGFYLCAWRNYNEQFFGPGTRLTVL.

This clonotype has only a few counts. This sequence joins TRBV5-1 and TRBJ1-2, with 7 bases that match TRBD1. This CDR3 is 14 amino acids long. CDR1 and CDR2 (germline): SGHRS, YFSETQ. V lost 0 bases and J lost 2; bases outside the gene matches: 1. The CDR3 bases are TGCGCCAGCAGCTTGGGGACAGGCAACTATGGCTACACCTTC. The encoded protein is CASSLGTGNYGYTF.

The genes are TRBV5-1 and TRBJ2-5; 8 bases are shared with TRBD1. Germline-derived CDR1 and CDR2 are SGHRS and YFSETQ. J was trimmed by 5 bases and V by 3 bases; bases with no gene match: 12. This CDR3 is 16 amino acids long. In DNA form, the CDR3 reads TGCGCCAGCAGCTGGGTTTGGACAGGGCTGTCGGAGACCCAGTACTTC. Translation: CASSWVWTGLSETQYF.

The table lists this clonotype with many counts. The chain employs TRBV5-1 and TRBJ2-2; D not certain. This CDR3 comprises 14 residues. Germline CDR1 and CDR2: SGHRS and YFSETQ. V was cut by 3 bases and J by 1 base, with 7 bases left in between. CDR3 sequence reads: CASSSSRNTGELFF. CDR3 nucleotide sequence: TGCGCCAGCAGCTCCTCTAGGAACACCGGGGAGCTGTTTTTT.

This clonotype was recorded at least ten times. V usage is TRBV7-6 and J usage is TRBJ1-5; no reliable D call. Germline V lookup: CDR1 SGHVS, CDR2 FNYEAQ. This CDR3 is built from 15 residues. Between the trimmed V and J ends, which lost 1 base and 4 bases, there was a span of 11 bases. The DNA of the CDR3 is TGTGCCAGCAGCTTAGATCCCCGGCAGAATCAGCCCCAGCATTTT. It codes for CASSLDPRQNQPQHF.

This clonotype was seen only a few times. An end of the junction does not agree with germline; a read error may underlie this. This chain links TRBV20-1 with TRBJ2-5; 10 bases align to TRBD1. The CDR3 has 16 residues. From germline, CDR1 is DFQATT and CDR2 SNEGSKA (reference sequence). The CDR3 loop reads CCAPGQGLWYQETQYF. The CDR3 DNA sequence: TGCTGTGCTCCGGGACAGGGGCTTTGGTACCAAGAGACCCAGTACTTC.

The chain has TRBV11-2 and TRBJ2-3; 10 positions match TRBD2. CDR3 length: 18 amino acids. The germline V gene has CDR1 SGHAT and CDR2 FQNNGV. V shed 5 bases, J shed 3 bases, and the junction held 14 bases outside the gene matches. The CDR3 protein is CASSPAGGSSGRTDTQYF. CDR3 bases: TGTGCCAGCAGCCCAGCAGGAGGATCTAGCGGGAGAACAGATACGCAGTATTTT.

This clonotype was detected ten times or more. The V gene is TRBV29-1, the J gene TRBJ2-2; TRBD1 matches at 8 bases. Germline V lookup: CDR1 SQVTM, CDR2 ANQGSEA. Unmatched junction bases numbered 3, after V lost 3 bases and J lost 6 bases. The CDR3 totals 13 residues. The CDR3 region is CSVEPTGAGELFF. The CDR3 DNA follows: TGCAGCGTTGAGCCGACAGGGGCCGGGGAGCTGTTTTTT.

This clonotype was seen many times. The chain recombines TRBV5-1 with TRBJ1-5, with D uncertain. V shed 0 bases and J shed 0 bases, with 10 bases lying between them. The CDR3 has 16 residues. From germline, CDR1 is SGHRS and CDR2 YFSETQ. CDR3 coding DNA: TGCGCCAGCAGCTTGGGACCGGCATATAGCAATCAGCCCCAGCATTTT. This gives the protein CASSLGPAYSNQPQHF.

The sample holds many counts of this clonotype. The chain carries TRBV12-3 or TRBV12-4 and TRBJ2-1; D is possibly TRBD2 (6 bases). The CDR3 sequence is 14 residues long. The V end was cut by 3 bases, the J end by 4 bases, with 10 bases between. Here the CDR3 DNA reads TGTGCCAGCAGTTTTCTGCGGGAATACAATGAGCAGTTCTTC. It yields the protein CASSFLREYNEQFF.

The sample holds many counts of this clonotype. The rearrangement joins TRBV21-1 to TRBJ2-1; TRBD1, as called in the table, went unchecked against the DNA. TRBV21-1 counts as a pseudogene. This CDR3 is built from 14 residues. The CDR3 is CASSTRARPGEQFF. DNA for the CDR3: TGTGCCAGCAGCACCCGGGCCAGGCCTGGGGAGCAGTTCTTC.

The chain employs TRBV4-3 and TRBJ2-2; 8 bases fit TRBD2. This CDR3 contains 17 residues. Germline V gene lookup returns CDR1 LGHNA and CDR2 YSLEER. V shed 0 bases and J 3 bases; nucleotides not matched to a gene: 6. The CDR3 reads CASSQERGASYTGELFF. DNA of the CDR3: TGCGCCAGCAGCCAAGAGCGGGGGGCAAGTTACACCGGGGAGCTGTTTTTT.

This clonotype has a handful of counts. The chain combines TRBV4-3 with TRBJ1-4; TRBD1 aligns across 8 bases. Germline V gene data show CDR1 as LGHNA and CDR2 as YSLEER. CDR3 length: 16 residues. Trimming removed 1 base from V and 7 bases from J; junction bases left unmatched: 8. The CDR3 region is CASSQGPGTGGEKLFF. CDR3 sequence (DNA): TGCGCCAGCAGCCAAGGGCCCGGGACAGGCGGTGAAAAACTGTTTTTT.

With respect to this clonotype: This may arise from a read error, as a much more abundant clone is one base away. The conserved phenylalanine or tryptophan is not found at the CDR3 terminus, so this likely reflects a read error. The V call is TRBV5-1, the J call TRBJ1-5, with D perhaps TRBD1 (6 bases). The V end lost 5 bases, the J end lost 8 bases, and 14 bases lay between the germline ends. Germline loops: CDR1 SGHRS, CDR2 YFSETQ. The length of the CDR3 is 13 residues. CDR3 sequence (DNA): TGCGCCAGCAGACTGGGGGCGAGTGAGCCCCAGCATTTG. Translated: CASRLGASEPQHL.

This clonotype appeared many times. The V call is TRBV13, the J call TRBJ2-3; perhaps TRBD2 as D (6 bases). The CDR3 has 15 residues. Trimming left V 1 base short and J 5 bases short, with 13 bases between. Germline V gives CDR1 PRHDT, CDR2 FYEKMQ (reference sequence). In DNA form, the CDR3 reads TGTGCCAGCAGCTTAGAGGTGGAGGGTCGAGATACGCAGTATTTT. This gives the protein CASSLEVEGRDTQYF. The variable domain in full, with the rest retrieved from reference TRBV13 and TRBJ2-3, is AAGVIQSPRHLIKEKRETATLKCYPIPRHDTVYWYQQGPGQDPQFLISFYEKMQSDKGSIPDRFSAQQFSDYHSELNMSSLELGDSALYFCASSLEVEGRDTQYFGPGTRLTVL.

This clonotype has a count of ten or more. The V gene is TRBV20-1, the J gene TRBJ2-1; 10 bases match TRBD2. The CDR3 has 13 amino acids. Germline CDR1 is DFQATT and CDR2 is SNEGSKA (reference sequence). J lost 5 bases, V lost 2 bases, and 0 bases had no gene match. CDR3 DNA: TGCAGTGCTAGACTAGCGGGAGACAATGAGCAGTTCTTC. This gives the protein CSARLAGDNEQFF.

In its sample, this clonotype was seen many times. V and J are TRBV4-3 and TRBJ2-1; D might be TRBD1 or TRBD2, each matching 5 bases. Per the germline V gene, CDR1 is LGHNA and CDR2 is YSLEER. V gave up 1 base and J gave up 6 bases, with 13 bases separating them. The CDR3 covers 15 residues. CDR3 in amino acids: CASSQGVGTGNEQFF. In DNA, the CDR3 is TGCGCCAGCAGCCAAGGAGTAGGGACGGGCAATGAGCAGTTCTTC.

This clonotype occurred many times. V usage is TRBV7-2 and J usage is TRBJ2-5, with D unclear. The V end was cut by 1 base, the J end by 1 base, with 10 bases between. This CDR3 is 15 amino acids long. Looked up from germline, CDR1 is SGHTA and CDR2 is FQGNSA. CDR3 residues: CASSLVAQTQETQYF. The DNA for the CDR3 is TGTGCCAGCAGCTTAGTTGCCCAGACCCAAGAGACCCAGTACTTC.

This clonotype was recorded a few times. The rearrangement joins TRBV6-1 to TRBJ2-2; the match to TRBD1 covers 7 bases. The CDR3 has 16 residues. V shed 2 bases, J shed 7 bases, and the junction held 10 bases outside the gene matches. Germline assignment: CDR1 MNHNS and CDR2 SASEGT. The CDR3 sequence: CASSEQPGGRVGELFF. Here the CDR3 DNA reads TGTGCCAGCAGTGAACAGCCAGGGGGACGGGTCGGGGAGCTGTTTTTT.

Many counts were recorded for this clonotype. This chain uses TRBV7-6 with TRBJ1-2; 8 nucleotides match TRBD1. CDR1 SGHVS and CDR2 FNYEAQ come from the germline V gene. The ends lost 5 bases at V and 4 bases at J; junction bases unmatched: 9. The CDR3 is made up of 15 amino acids. The CDR3, as DNA: TGTGCCAGCAGCGGTAGAGGACAGGGATTCTATGGCTACACCTTC. Its translation is CASSGRGQGFYGYTF.

This clonotype has at least ten counts. The genes are TRBV7-3 and TRBJ2-7; D is possibly TRBD1 or TRBD2 (5 bases each). This CDR3 spans 15 amino acids. Trimming removed 3 bases at V and 4 bases at J, with 16 bases between. Germline lookup yields CDR1 SGHTA and CDR2 FQGTGA. The CDR3 DNA is TGTGCCAGCAGCTTGGGACGGGGTATCGGGTACGAGCAGTACTTC. It codes for CASSLGRGIGYEQYF.

CDR3 nucleotides: TGTGCCAGCAGAGTACAGGGTGCGGTGGGGAGTGAGCAGTTCTTC. It encodes CASRVQGAVGSEQFF. The chain carries TRBV2 and TRBJ2-1; D perhaps matches TRBD1 (6 bases). The CDR3 runs to 15 residues. Trimming shortened V by 6 bases and J by 9 bases, and 21 bases separated the two germline ends. Germline CDR1 reads SNHLY; CDR2 reads FYNNEI.

Many counts were recorded for this clonotype. The J gene is TRBJ2-7, the V gene TRBV20-1; 10 bases map to TRBD2. CDR3 length equals 14 residues. The germline gives CDR1 DFQATT, CDR2 SNEGSKA (reference sequence). Losses at the gene ends were 1 base for V and 2 bases for J; bases not matched to a gene: 2. The chain's CDR3 is CSARGTSGTYEQYF. The CDR3 DNA is TGCAGTGCTAGAGGGACTAGCGGAACCTACGAGCAGTACTTC.